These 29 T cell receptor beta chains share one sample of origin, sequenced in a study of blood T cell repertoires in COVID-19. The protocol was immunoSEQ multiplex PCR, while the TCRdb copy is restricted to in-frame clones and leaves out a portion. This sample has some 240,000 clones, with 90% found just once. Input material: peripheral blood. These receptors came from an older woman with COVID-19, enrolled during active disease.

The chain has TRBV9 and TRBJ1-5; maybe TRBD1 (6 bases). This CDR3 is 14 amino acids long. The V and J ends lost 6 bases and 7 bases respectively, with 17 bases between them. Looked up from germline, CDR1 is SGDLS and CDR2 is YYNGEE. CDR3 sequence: CASNRGGGGQPQHF. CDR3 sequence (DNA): TGTGCCAGCAACAGAGGGGGGGGAGGCCAGCCCCAGCATTTT.

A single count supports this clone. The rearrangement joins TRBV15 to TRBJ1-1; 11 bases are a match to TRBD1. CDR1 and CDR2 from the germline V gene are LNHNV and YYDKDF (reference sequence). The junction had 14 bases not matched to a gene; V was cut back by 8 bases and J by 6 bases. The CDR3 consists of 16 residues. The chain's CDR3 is CATQTDRGHLRAEAFF. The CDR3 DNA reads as TGTGCCACCCAAACGGACAGGGGGCATTTACGCGCTGAAGCTTTCTTT.

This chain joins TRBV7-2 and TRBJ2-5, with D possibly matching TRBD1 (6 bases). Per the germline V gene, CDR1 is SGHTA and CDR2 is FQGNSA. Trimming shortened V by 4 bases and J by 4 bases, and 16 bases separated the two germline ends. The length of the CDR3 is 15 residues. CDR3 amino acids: CASSSRQALRETQYF. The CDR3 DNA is TGTGCCAGCAGCTCACGACAGGCCCTGAGAGAGACCCAGTACTTC.

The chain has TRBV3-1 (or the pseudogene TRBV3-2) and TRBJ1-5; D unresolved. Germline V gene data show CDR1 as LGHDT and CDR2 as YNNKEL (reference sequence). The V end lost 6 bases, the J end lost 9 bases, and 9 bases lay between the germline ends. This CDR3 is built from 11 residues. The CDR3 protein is CASSEGGPQHF. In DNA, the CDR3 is TGTGCCAGCAGTGAGGGCGGGCCCCAGCATTTT.

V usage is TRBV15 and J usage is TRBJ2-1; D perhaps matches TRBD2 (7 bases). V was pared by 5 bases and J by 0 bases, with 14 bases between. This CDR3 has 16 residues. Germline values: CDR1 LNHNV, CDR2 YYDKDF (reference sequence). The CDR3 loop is CATSRGAVSSYNEQFF. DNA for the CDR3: TGTGCCACCAGCCGGGGGGCAGTTAGCTCCTACAATGAGCAGTTCTTC.

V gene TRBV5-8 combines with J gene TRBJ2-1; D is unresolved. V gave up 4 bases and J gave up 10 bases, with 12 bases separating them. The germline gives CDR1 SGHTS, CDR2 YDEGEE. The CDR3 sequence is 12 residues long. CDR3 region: CASSLGRVEQFF. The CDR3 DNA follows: TGTGCCAGCAGCCTGGGTCGTGTCGAGCAGTTCTTC.

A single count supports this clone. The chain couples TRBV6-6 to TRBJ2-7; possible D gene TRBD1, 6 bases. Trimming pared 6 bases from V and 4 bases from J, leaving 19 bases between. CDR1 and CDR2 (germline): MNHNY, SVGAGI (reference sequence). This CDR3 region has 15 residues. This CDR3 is CASSVEPGHPYEQYF. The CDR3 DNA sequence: TGTGCCAGCAGCGTCGAACCGGGACACCCTTACGAGCAGTACTTC.

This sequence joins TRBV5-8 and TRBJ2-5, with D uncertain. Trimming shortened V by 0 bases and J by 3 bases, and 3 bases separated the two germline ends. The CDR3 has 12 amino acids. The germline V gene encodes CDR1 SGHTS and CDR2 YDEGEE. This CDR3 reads CASSLAEETQYF. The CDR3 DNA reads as TGTGCCAGCAGCTTGGCCGAAGAGACCCAGTACTTC. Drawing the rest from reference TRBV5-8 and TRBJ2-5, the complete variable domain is EAGVTQSPTHLIKTRGQQATLRCSPISGHTSVYWYQQALGLGLQFLLWYDEGEERNRGNFPPRFSGRQFPNYSSELNVNALELEDSALYLCASSLAEETQYFGPGTRLLVL.

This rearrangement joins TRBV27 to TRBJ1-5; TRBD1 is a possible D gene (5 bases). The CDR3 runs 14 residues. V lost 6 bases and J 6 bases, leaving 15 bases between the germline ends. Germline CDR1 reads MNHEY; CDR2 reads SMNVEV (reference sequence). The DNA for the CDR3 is TGTGCCAGCAGCCTCGGACAAACGGGTCAGCCCCAGCATTTT. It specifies CASSLGQTGQPQHF.

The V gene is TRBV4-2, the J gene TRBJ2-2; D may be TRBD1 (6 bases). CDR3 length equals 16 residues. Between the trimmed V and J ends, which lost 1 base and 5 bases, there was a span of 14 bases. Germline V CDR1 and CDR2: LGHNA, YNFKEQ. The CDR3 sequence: CASSQVNRAGTGELFF. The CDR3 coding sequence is TGTGCCAGCAGCCAAGTTAACAGGGCCGGGACCGGGGAGCTGTTTTTT.

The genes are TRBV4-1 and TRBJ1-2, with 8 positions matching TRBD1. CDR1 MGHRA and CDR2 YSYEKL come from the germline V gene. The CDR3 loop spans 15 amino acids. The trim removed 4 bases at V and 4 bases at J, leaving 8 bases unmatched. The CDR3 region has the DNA TGCGCCAGCAGCCCACAATTTGGGACAGGCTATGGCTACACCTTC. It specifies CASSPQFGTGYGYTF.

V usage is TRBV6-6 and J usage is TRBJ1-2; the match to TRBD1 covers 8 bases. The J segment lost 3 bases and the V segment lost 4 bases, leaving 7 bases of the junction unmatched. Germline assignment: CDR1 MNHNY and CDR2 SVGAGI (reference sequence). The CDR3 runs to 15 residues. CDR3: CASSSLLQGDYGYTF. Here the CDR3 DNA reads TGTGCCAGCAGTTCCCTCTTACAGGGGGACTATGGCTACACCTTC.

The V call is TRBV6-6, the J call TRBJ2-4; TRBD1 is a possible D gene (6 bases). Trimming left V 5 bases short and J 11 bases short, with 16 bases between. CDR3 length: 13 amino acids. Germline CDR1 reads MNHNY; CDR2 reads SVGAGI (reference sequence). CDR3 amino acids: CASSVDREGLQYF. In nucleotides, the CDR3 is TGTGCCAGCAGTGTGGACAGAGAAGGACTTCAGTACTTC.

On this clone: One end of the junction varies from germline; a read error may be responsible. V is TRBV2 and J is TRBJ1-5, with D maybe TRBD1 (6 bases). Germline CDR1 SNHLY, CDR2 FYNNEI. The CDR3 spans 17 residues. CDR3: CASNEAGGGWSNQPQHF. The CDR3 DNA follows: TGTGCCAGCAATGAAGCGGGCGGGGGCTGGAGCAATCAGCCCCAGCATTTT.

The CDR3 DNA sequence: TGTGCCAGCAGAACGGAGGTCTTCGGAAACACCATATATTTT. It is translated as CASRTEVFGNTIYF. V is TRBV6-5 and J is TRBJ1-3; D is undetermined. The germline V gene encodes CDR1 MNHEY and CDR2 SVGAGI. The CDR3 length is 14 residues. V was shortened by 6 bases and J by 4 bases, with 13 bases between the two germline ends.

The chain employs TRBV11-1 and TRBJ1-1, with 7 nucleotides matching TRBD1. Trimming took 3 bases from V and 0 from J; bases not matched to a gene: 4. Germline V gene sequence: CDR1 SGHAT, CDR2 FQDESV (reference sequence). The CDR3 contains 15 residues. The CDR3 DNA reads TGTGCCAGCAGCTTGCAGGGGGACATGAACACTGAAGCTTTCTTT. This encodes CASSLQGDMNTEAFF.

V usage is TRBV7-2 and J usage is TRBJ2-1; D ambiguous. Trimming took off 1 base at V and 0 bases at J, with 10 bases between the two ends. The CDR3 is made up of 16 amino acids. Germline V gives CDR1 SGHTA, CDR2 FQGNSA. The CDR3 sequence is CASSLVPGSSYNEQFF. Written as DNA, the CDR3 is TGTGCCAGCAGCTTAGTTCCAGGAAGCTCCTACAATGAGCAGTTCTTC.

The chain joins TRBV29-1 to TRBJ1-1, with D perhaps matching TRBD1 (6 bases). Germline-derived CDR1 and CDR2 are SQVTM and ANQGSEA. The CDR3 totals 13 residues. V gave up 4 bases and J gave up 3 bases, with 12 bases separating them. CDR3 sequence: CSVVEGGDTEAFF. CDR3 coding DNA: TGCAGCGTTGTAGAGGGGGGGGACACTGAAGCTTTCTTT.

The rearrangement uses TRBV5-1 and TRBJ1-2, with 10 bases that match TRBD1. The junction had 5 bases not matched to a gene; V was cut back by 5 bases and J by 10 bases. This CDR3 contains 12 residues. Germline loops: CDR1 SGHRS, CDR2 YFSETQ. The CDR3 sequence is CASSSTGGNYTF. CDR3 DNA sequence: TGCGCCAGCAGTTCGACAGGGGGCAACTACACCTTC. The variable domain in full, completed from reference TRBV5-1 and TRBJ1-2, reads KAGVTQTPRYLIKTRGQQVTLSCSPISGHRSVSWYQQTPGQGLQFLFEYFSETQRNKGNFPGRFSGRQFSNSRSEMNVSTLELGDSALYLCASSSTGGNYTFGSGTRLTVV.

The CDR3 bases are TGTGCCAGCAGCCTTAGTTCGGGACTCCAAGAGACCCAGTACTTC. Amino acid sequence: CASSLSSGLQETQYF. The rearrangement links TRBV7-2 to TRBJ2-5, with D maybe TRBD2 (6 bases). Looked up from germline, CDR1 is SGHTA and CDR2 is FQGNSA. V was shortened by 5 bases and J by 1 base, with 14 bases between the two germline ends. The CDR3 extends over 15 amino acids.

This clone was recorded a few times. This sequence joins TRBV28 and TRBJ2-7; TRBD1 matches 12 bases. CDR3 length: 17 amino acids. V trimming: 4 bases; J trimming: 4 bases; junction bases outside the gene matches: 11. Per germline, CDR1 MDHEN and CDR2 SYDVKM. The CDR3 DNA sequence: TGTGCCAGCAGTTCACATGGGGGACAGGGGGCTCTTTACGAGCAGTACTTC. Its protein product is CASSSHGGQGALYEQYF.

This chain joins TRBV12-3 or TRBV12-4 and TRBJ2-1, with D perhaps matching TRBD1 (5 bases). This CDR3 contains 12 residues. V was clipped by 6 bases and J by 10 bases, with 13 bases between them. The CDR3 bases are TGTGCCAGCAGAAACGAAAAGGGGGAGCAGTTCTTC. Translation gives CASRNEKGEQFF.

CDR3 sequence (DNA): TGTGCCAGCAGTTTTAATGGAGGGAGTGAACTGTTTTTT. The encoded protein is CASSFNGGSELFF. The rearrangement uses TRBV12-3 or TRBV12-4 and TRBJ1-4, with D unclear. This CDR3 is 13 amino acids long. Trimming removed 3 bases at V and 12 bases at J, with 14 bases between.

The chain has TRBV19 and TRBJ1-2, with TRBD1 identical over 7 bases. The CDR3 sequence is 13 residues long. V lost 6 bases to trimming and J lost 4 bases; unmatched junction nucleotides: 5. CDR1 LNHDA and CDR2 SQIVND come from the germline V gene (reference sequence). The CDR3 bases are TGTGCCAGTAGAGCGGACAGGAGCTATGGCTACACCTTC. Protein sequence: CASRADRSYGYTF.

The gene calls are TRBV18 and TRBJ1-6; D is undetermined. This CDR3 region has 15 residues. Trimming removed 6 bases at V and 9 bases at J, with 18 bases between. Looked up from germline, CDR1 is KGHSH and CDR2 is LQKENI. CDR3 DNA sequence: TGTGCCAGCTCCCCGGGAGTTAACATACGTTCACCCCTCCACTTT. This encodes CASSPGVNIRSPLHF. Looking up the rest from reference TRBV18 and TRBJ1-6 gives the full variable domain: NAGVMQNPRHLVRRRGQEARLRCSPMKGHSHVYWYRQLPEEGLKFMVYLQKENIIDESGMPKERFSAEFPKEGPSILRIQQVVRGDSAAYFCASSPGVNIRSPLHFGNGTRLTVT.

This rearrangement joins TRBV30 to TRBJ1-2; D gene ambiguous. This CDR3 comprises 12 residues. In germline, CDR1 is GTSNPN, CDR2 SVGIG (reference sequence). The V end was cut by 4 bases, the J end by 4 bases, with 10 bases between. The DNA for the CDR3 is TGTGCCTGGATCGCAGATTCCTATGGCTACACCTTC. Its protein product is CAWIADSYGYTF.

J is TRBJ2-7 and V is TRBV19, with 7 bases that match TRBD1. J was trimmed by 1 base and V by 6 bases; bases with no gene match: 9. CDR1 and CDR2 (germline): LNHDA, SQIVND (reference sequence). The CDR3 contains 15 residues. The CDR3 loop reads CASSAQGTDSYEQYF. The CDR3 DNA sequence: TGTGCCAGTAGCGCACAGGGGACGGATTCCTACGAGCAGTACTTC.

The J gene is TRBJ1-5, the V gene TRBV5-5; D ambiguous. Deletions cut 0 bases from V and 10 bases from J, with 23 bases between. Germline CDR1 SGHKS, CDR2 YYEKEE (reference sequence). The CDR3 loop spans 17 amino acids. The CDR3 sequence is CASSLAVLSSVREPQHF. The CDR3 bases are TGTGCCAGCAGCTTGGCCGTATTGAGTTCGGTTCGGGAACCCCAGCATTTT.

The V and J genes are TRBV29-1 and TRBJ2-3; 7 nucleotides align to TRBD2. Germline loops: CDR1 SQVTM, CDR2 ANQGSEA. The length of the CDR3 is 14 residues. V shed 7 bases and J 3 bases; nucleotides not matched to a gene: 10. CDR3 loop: CSAVGGVGTDTQYF. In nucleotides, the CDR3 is TGCAGCGCGGTGGGGGGGGTCGGAACAGATACGCAGTATTTT.